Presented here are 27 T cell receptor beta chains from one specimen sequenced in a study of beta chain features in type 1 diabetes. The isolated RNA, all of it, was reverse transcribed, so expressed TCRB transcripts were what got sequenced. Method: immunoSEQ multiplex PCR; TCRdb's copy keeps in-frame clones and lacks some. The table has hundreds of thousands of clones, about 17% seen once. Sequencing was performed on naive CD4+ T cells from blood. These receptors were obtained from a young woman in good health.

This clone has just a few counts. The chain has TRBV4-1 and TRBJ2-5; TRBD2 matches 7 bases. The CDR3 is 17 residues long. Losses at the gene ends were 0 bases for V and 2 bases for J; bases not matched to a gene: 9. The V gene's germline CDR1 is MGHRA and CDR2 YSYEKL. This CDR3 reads CASSQDWDGGIQETQYF. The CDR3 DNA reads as TGCGCCAGCAGCCAAGATTGGGACGGGGGGATTCAAGAGACCCAGTACTTC.

CDR3 in DNA: TGTGCCAGCTCACACGCCGCACAGGATTCATGGTCCTACGAGCAGTACTTC. Translation gives CASSHAAQDSWSYEQYF. The genes are TRBV18 and TRBJ2-7, with D maybe TRBD1 (5 bases). Trimming took off 4 bases at V and 1 base at J, with 20 bases between the two ends. Germline V gene lookup returns CDR1 KGHSH and CDR2 LQKENI. The CDR3 runs to 17 residues. The whole variable domain, filled in from reference TRBV18 and TRBJ2-7, reads NAGVMQNPRHLVRRRGQEARLRCSPMKGHSHVYWYRQLPEEGLKFMVYLQKENIIDESGMPKERFSAEFPKEGPSILRIQQVVRGDSAAYFCASSHAAQDSWSYEQYFGPGTRLTVT.

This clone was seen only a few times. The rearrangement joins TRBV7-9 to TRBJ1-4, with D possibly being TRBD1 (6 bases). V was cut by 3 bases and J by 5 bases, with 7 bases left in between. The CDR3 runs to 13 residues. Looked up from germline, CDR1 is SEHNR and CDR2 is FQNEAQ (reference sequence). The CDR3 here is CASSFQGNEKLFF. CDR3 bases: TGTGCCAGCAGCTTTCAGGGGAATGAAAAACTGTTTTTT.

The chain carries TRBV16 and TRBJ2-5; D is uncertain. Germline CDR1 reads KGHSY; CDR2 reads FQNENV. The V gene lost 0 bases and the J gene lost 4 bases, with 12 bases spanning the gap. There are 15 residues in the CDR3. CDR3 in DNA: TGTGCCAGCAGCCAATCTCGGCTTCGCGGAGAGACCCAGTACTTC. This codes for CASSQSRLRGETQYF.

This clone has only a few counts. The CDR3 is CASSQGDSGYEQYF. Here the CDR3 DNA reads TGTGCCAGCAGCCAAGGGGACTCTGGGTACGAGCAGTACTTC. The chain links TRBV7-9 to TRBJ2-7; maybe TRBD2 (6 bases). The CDR3 has 14 amino acids. Trimming took 5 bases from V and 4 from J, leaving 15 bases between them. The V gene's germline CDR1 is SEHNR and CDR2 FQNEAQ (reference sequence). Together with reference TRBV7-9 and TRBJ2-7, the CDR3 gives the full variable domain: DTGVSQNPRHKITKRGQNVTFRCDPISEHNRLYWYRQTLGQGPEFLTYFQNEAQLEKSRLLSDRFSAERPKGSFSTLEIQRTEQGDSAMYLCASSQGDSGYEQYFGPGTRLTVT.

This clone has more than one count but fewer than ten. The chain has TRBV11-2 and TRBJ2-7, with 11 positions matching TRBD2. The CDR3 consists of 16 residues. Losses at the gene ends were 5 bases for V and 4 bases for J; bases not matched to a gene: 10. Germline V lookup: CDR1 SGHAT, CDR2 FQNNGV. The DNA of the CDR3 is TGTGCCAGCAGCCACGTAGCGGGAGGGAAATGGTACGAGCAGTACTTC. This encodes CASSHVAGGKWYEQYF.

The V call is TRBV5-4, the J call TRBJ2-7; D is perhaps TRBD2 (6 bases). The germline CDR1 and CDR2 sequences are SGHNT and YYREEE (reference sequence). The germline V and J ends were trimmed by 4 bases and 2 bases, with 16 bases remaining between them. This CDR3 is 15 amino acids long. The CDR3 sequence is CASSPDYGRTYEQYF. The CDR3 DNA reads TGTGCCAGCAGCCCGGATTACGGGAGAACCTACGAGCAGTACTTC.

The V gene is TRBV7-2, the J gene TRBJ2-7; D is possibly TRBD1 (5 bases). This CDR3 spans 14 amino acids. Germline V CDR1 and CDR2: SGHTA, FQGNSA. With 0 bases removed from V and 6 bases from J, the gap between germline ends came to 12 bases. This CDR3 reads CASSLATGLGEQYF. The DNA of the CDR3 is TGTGCCAGCAGCTTAGCCACAGGATTGGGCGAGCAGTACTTC.

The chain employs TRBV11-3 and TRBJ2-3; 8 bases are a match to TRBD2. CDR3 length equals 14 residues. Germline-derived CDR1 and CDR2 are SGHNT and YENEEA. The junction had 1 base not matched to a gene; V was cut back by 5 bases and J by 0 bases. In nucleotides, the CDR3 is TGTGCCAGCAGCCCTAGCGGGAGCACAGATACGCAGTATTTT. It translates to CASSPSGSTDTQYF. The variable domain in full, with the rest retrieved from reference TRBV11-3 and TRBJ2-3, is EAGVVQSPRYKIIEKKQPVAFWCNPISGHNTLYWYLQNLGQGPELLIRYENEEAVDDSQLPKDRFSAERLKGVDSTLKIQPAELGDSAVYLCASSPSGSTDTQYFGPGTRLTVL.

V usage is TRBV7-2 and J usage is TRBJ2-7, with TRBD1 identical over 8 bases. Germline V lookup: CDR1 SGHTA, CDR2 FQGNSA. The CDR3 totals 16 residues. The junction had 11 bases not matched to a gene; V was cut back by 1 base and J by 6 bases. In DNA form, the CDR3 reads TGTGCCAGCAGCTTAGGGGGACAGGTGGGGCAGGGCGAGCAGTACTTC. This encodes CASSLGGQVGQGEQYF.

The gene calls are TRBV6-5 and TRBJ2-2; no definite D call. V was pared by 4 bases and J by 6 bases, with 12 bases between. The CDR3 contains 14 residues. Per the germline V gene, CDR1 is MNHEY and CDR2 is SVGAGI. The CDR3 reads CASSSSLLSGELFF. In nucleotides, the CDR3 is TGTGCCAGCAGTTCTTCCCTCCTTTCCGGGGAGCTGTTTTTT.

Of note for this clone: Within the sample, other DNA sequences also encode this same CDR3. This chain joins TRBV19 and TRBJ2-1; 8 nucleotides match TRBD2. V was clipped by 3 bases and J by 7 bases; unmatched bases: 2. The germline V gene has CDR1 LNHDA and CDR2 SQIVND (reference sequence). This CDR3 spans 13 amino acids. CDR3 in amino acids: CASSIGGVNEQFF. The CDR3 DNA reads TGTGCCAGTAGTATCGGGGGGGTGAATGAGCAGTTCTTC.

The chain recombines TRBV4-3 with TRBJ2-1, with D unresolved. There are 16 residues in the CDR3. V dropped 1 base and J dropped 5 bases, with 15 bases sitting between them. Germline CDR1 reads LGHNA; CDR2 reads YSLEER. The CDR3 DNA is TGCGCCAGCAGCCAAGTCTTGATAGCTCCGAACAATGAGCAGTTCTTC. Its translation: CASSQVLIAPNNEQFF.

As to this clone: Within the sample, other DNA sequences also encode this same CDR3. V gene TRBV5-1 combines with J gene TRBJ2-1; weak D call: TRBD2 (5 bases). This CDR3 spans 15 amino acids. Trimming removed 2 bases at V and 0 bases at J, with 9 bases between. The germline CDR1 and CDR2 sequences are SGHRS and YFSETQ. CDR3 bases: TGCGCCAGCAGCTTAGCGGCTAGCTCCTACAATGAGCAGTTCTTC. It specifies CASSLAASSYNEQFF.

CDR3 region: CASSEAESGIRETQYF. CDR3 DNA: TGTGCCAGCAGTGAAGCAGAAAGCGGGATAAGAGAGACCCAGTACTTC. V is TRBV2 and J is TRBJ2-5, with TRBD2 identical over 7 bases. The CDR3 runs to 16 residues. Germline V gives CDR1 SNHLY, CDR2 FYNNEI. The trim removed 0 bases at V and 4 bases at J, leaving 8 bases unmatched.

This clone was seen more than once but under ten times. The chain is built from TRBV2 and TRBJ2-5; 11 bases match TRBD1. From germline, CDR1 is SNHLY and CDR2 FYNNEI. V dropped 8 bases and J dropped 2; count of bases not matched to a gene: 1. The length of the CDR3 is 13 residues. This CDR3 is CASGDRGQETQYF. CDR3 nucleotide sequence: TGTGCCAGCGGGGACAGGGGGCAAGAGACCCAGTACTTC.

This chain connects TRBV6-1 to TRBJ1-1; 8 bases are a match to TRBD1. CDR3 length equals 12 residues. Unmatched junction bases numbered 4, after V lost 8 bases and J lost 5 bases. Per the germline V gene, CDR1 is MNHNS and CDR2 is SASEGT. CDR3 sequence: CASQGAKTEAFF. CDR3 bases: TGTGCCAGCCAGGGGGCGAAAACTGAAGCTTTCTTT.

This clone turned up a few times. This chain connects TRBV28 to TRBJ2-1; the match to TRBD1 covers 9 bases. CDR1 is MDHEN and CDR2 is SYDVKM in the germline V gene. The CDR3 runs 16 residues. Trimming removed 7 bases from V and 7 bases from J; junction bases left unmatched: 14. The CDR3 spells CASTSGGTGLYNEQFF. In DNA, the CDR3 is TGTGCCAGCACTTCAGGGGGGACAGGGTTGTATAATGAGCAGTTCTTC.

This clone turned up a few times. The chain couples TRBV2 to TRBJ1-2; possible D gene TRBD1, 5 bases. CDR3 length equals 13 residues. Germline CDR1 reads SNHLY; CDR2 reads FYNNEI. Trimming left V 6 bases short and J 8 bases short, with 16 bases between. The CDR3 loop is CASRGIQGKGYTF. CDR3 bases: TGTGCCAGCAGGGGGATTCAGGGAAAAGGCTACACCTTC. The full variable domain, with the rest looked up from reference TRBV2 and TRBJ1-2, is EPEVTQTPSHQVTQMGQEVILRCVPISNHLYFYWYRQILGQKVEFLVSFYNNEISEKSEIFDDQFSVERPDGSNFTLKIRSTKLEDSAMYFCASRGIQGKGYTFGSGTRLTVV.

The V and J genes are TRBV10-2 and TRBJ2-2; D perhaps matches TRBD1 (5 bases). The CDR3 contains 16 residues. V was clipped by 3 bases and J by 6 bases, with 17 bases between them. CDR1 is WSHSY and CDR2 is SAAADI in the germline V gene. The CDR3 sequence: CASSDPGLPKAGELFF. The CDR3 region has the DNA TGCGCCAGCAGTGATCCAGGGCTGCCGAAAGCCGGGGAGCTGTTTTTT.

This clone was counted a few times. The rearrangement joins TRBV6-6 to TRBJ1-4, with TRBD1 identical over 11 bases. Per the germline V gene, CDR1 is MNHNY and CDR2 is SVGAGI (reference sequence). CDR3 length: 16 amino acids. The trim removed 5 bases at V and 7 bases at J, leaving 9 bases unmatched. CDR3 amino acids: CASSRTGGPEGEKLFF. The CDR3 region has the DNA TGTGCCAGCAGTAGGACAGGGGGCCCGGAGGGTGAAAAACTGTTTTTT.

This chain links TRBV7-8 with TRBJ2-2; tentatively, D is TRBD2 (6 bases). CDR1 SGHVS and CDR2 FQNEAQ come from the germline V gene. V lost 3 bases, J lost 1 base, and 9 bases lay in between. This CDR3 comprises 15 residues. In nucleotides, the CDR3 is TGTGCCAGCAGCTTGAGGAGGGTGAACACCGGGGAGCTGTTTTTT. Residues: CASSLRRVNTGELFF.

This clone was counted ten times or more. Here the CDR3 DNA reads TGTGCCAGCAGCAAAGTTGGGGTCGGAGATACGCAGTATTTT. It encodes CASSKVGVGDTQYF. This chain uses TRBV21-1 with TRBJ2-3. TRBV21-1 represents a pseudogene. This CDR3 comprises 14 residues.

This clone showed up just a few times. This CDR3 is CASSHQARGNTEAFF. CDR3 coding DNA: TGCGCCAGCAGCCATCAGGCGAGGGGGAACACTGAAGCTTTCTTT. This chain links TRBV4-1 with TRBJ1-1, with a weak D call TRBD1 (5 bases). V was trimmed by 3 bases and J by 1 base, leaving 12 bases between them. CDR3 length: 15 amino acids. Germline values: CDR1 MGHRA, CDR2 YSYEKL.

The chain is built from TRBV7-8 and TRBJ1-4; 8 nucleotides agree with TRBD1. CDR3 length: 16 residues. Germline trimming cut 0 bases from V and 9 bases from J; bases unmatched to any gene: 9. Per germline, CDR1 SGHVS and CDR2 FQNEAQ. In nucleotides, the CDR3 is TGTGCCAGCAGCTTAGCGCCGGGCAGGGGGCAGAAAAAACTGTTTTTT. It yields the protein CASSLAPGRGQKKLFF. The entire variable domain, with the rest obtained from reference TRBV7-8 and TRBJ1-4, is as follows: GAGVSQSPRYKVAKRGQDVALRCDPISGHVSLFWYQQALGQGPEFLTYFQNEAQLDKSGLPSDRFFAERPEGSVSTLKIQRTQQEDSAVYLCASSLAPGRGQKKLFFGSGTQLSVL.

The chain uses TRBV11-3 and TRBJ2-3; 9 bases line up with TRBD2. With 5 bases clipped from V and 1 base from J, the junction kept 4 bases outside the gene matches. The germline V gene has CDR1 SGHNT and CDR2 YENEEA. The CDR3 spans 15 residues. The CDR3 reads CASSKTSGRTDTQYF. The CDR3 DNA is TGTGCCAGCAGCAAGACTAGCGGACGCACAGATACGCAGTATTTT.

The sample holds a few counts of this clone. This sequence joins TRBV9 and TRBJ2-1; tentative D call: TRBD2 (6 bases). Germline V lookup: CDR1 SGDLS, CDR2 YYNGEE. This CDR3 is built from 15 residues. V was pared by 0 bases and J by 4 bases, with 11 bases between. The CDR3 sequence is CASSVGEAKYNEQFF. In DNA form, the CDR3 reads TGTGCCAGCAGCGTAGGGGAGGCCAAATACAATGAGCAGTTCTTC. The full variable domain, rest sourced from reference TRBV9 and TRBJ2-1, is DSGVTQTPKHLITATGQRVTLRCSPRSGDLSVYWYQQSLDQGLQFLIQYYNGEERAKGNILERFSAQQFPDLHSELNLSSLELGDSALYFCASSVGEAKYNEQFFGPGTRLTVL.